A single sample is the source of the 20 T cell receptor beta chains below, sequenced in a study of cytomegalovirus exposure and HLA in healthy donors. PCR amplification relied on 60 Vbeta primers (plus 13 Jbeta primers). The assay was immunoSEQ multiplex PCR, and TCRdb's table has in-frame clones only and misses some. Of some 90,000 clones listed, over 75% are singletons. Material for sequencing was PBMCs. These receptors were taken from a male donor in good health and CMV-seropositive.

The rearrangement links TRBV7-9 to TRBJ1-1, with 7 bases matching TRBD1. Germline V gene sequence: CDR1 SEHNR, CDR2 FQNEAQ (reference sequence). After removal of 6 bases from V and 7 bases from J, the junction contained 5 bases not matched to a gene. This CDR3 region has 12 residues. Here the CDR3 DNA reads TGTGCCAGCAGAACCGGGACAGATGAAGCTTTCTTT. Protein: CASRTGTDEAFF.

This rearrangement joins TRBV27 to TRBJ2-2, with D perhaps matching TRBD2 (7 bases). The V end was cut by 3 bases, the J end by 7 bases, with 12 bases between. Per the germline V gene, CDR1 is MNHEY and CDR2 is SMNVEV (reference sequence). The CDR3 is 14 residues long. CDR3 protein: CASSFQGRGGELFF. The CDR3 coding sequence is TGTGCCAGCAGTTTCCAGGGGAGGGGCGGGGAGCTGTTTTTT.

The chain uses TRBV7-2 and TRBJ2-1; TRBD2 agrees at 8 bases. Germline CDR1 and CDR2: SGHTA and FQGNSA. The V gene end was trimmed by 3 bases and the J gene end by 6 bases; junction bases not matched to a gene: 4. The CDR3 has 14 residues. Here the CDR3 reads CASSFGGALNEQFF. The CDR3 DNA reads as TGTGCCAGCAGCTTCGGGGGGGCCCTCAATGAGCAGTTCTTC. Based on the CDR3 plus reference TRBV7-2 and TRBJ2-1, the full variable domain is GAGVSQSPSNKVTEKGKDVELRCDPISGHTALYWYRQSLGQGLEFLIYFQGNSAPDKSGLPSDRFSAERTGGSVSTLTIQRTQQEDSAVYLCASSFGGALNEQFFGPGTRLTVL.

This chain connects TRBV7-9 to TRBJ1-6; D remains unclear. The ends were cut back, 0 bases at V and 7 bases at J, with 10 bases in the middle. Germline CDR1 reads SEHNR; CDR2 reads FQNEAQ (reference sequence). The CDR3 spans 15 residues. The chain's CDR3 is CASSLANRPNSPLHF. The CDR3 coding sequence is TGTGCCAGCAGCTTAGCGAACAGACCGAATTCACCCCTCCACTTT.

The V call is TRBV18, the J call TRBJ2-3; 7 nucleotides line up with TRBD1. Germline CDR1 KGHSH, CDR2 LQKENI. V gave up 0 bases and J gave up 2 bases; unmatched junction bases: 2. The CDR3 extends over 15 amino acids. CDR3 nucleotides: TGTGCCAGCTCACCACCTGGGACAGCCACAGATACGCAGTATTTT. Its translation is CASSPPGTATDTQYF.

The V gene is TRBV7-8, the J gene TRBJ1-3, with D unresolved. This CDR3 has 13 amino acids. V was cut by 5 bases and J by 7 bases, with 12 bases left in between. Germline lookup yields CDR1 SGHVS and CDR2 FQNEAQ. The CDR3 sequence: CASSPVWENTIYF. The CDR3 nucleotides are TGTGCCAGCAGCCCAGTATGGGAGAACACCATATATTTT.

The rearrangement links TRBV2 to TRBJ2-7; no clear D. The CDR3 runs 15 residues. Germline CDR1 SNHLY, CDR2 FYNNEI. The V end lost 1 base, the J end lost 0 bases, and 10 bases lay between the germline ends. In nucleotides, the CDR3 is TGTGCCAGCAGTGAAGAGAGCAACCACTCCTACGAGCAGTACTTC. Translated: CASSEESNHSYEQYF.

The sample holds a few counts of this clone. The gene calls are TRBV7-6 and TRBJ2-2, with a possible D match to TRBD1 (6 bases). Trimming stripped 0 bases from V and 5 bases from J, with 22 bases between. Per the germline V gene, CDR1 is SGHVS and CDR2 is FNYEAQ. The CDR3 is 19 residues long. CDR3 loop: CASSLASNRASQWTGELFF. The CDR3 coding sequence is TGTGCCAGCAGCTTAGCGAGTAACAGGGCAAGCCAATGGACCGGGGAGCTGTTTTTT.

The chain recombines TRBV7-9 with TRBJ2-7, with 7 bases fitting TRBD2. This CDR3 region has 16 residues. Germline V gene lookup returns CDR1 SEHNR and CDR2 FQNEAQ (reference sequence). V shed 2 bases and J 2 bases; nucleotides not matched to a gene: 9. The CDR3, as DNA: TGTGCCAGCAGCTTAAATCTCAACGGGGGGACCTACGAGCAGTACTTC. It translates to CASSLNLNGGTYEQYF.

The chain combines TRBV5-4 with TRBJ2-3, with 10 bases matching TRBD1. Germline V gene sequence: CDR1 SGHNT, CDR2 YYREEE (reference sequence). CDR3 length: 15 residues. The V segment lost 5 bases and the J segment 4 bases; nucleotides outside the gene matches: 7. CDR3 region: CASRAGQGKADTQYF. The CDR3 region has the DNA TGTGCCAGCAGGGCGGGACAGGGGAAAGCAGATACGCAGTATTTT.

This clone occurred a few times. This sequence joins TRBV6-1 and TRBJ1-5, with 7 bases that match TRBD1. The length of the CDR3 is 13 residues. Germline V gene lookup returns CDR1 MNHNS and CDR2 SASEGT. The J segment lost 15 bases and the V segment lost 1 base, leaving 9 bases of the junction unmatched. The DNA of the CDR3 is TGTGCCAGCAGTGAAGATGGGGACAGACATCCGCATTTT. This gives the protein CASSEDGDRHPHF.

This clone was observed a single time. The chain recombines TRBV11-2 with TRBJ2-7, with D maybe TRBD1 (5 bases). Trimming shortened V by 0 bases and J by 5 bases, and 17 bases separated the two germline ends. Germline CDR1 SGHAT, CDR2 FQNNGV. The CDR3 is made up of 16 amino acids. The CDR3 is CASSLDSFARAHEQYF. The DNA for the CDR3 is TGTGCCAGCAGCTTAGATAGTTTTGCCAGGGCCCACGAGCAGTACTTC.

The rearrangement links TRBV6-1 to TRBJ1-2, with TRBD1 matching 11 bases. The CDR3 has 15 residues. Per germline, CDR1 MNHNS and CDR2 SASEGT. V dropped 5 bases and J dropped 7; count of bases not matched to a gene: 9. Here the CDR3 reads CASSPQDRGRGGYTF. The CDR3 DNA is TGTGCCAGCAGTCCACAGGACAGGGGGCGTGGTGGCTACACCTTC.

This clone was detected once. V usage is TRBV6-5 and J usage is TRBJ1-6; D unclear. Trimming left V 2 bases short and J 3 bases short, with 5 bases between. This CDR3 has 14 residues. In germline, CDR1 is MNHEY, CDR2 SVGAGI. The CDR3 region has the DNA TGTGCCAGCAGTTACCTCGTCTATAATTCACCCCTCCACTTT. Encoded protein: CASSYLVYNSPLHF.

This clone was seen a single time. DNA of the CDR3: TGTGCCAGCAGAGTAAGGCAGGGGGATAATTCACCCCTCCACTTT. This sequence encodes CASRVRQGDNSPLHF. The genes are TRBV2 and TRBJ1-6; 7 bases are shared with TRBD1. Germline V gene data show CDR1 as SNHLY and CDR2 as FYNNEI. Unmatched junction bases numbered 7, after V lost 6 bases and J lost 5 bases. The CDR3 covers 15 residues.

This clone was counted once. The chain employs TRBV7-9 and TRBJ1-6, with a possible D match to TRBD1 (5 bases). Germline V lookup: CDR1 SEHNR, CDR2 FQNEAQ (reference sequence). The CDR3 length is 15 residues. V dropped 1 base and J dropped 3 bases, with 7 bases sitting between them. The CDR3 bases are TGTGCCAGCAGCTTAGGACAGATCTATAATTCACCCCTCCACTTT. Its protein is CASSLGQIYNSPLHF. Looking up the rest from reference TRBV7-9 and TRBJ1-6 gives the full variable domain: DTGVSQNPRHKITKRGQNVTFRCDPISEHNRLYWYRQTLGQGPEFLTYFQNEAQLEKSRLLSDRFSAERPKGSFSTLEIQRTEQGDSAMYLCASSLGQIYNSPLHFGNGTRLTVT.

The chain couples TRBV6-5 to TRBJ2-5; 8 nucleotides agree with TRBD1. Germline trimming cut 2 bases from V and 1 base from J; bases unmatched to any gene: 6. Looked up from germline, CDR1 is MNHEY and CDR2 is SVGAGI. The CDR3 has 16 residues. The CDR3 DNA reads as TGTGCCAGCAGTTACAGACAGGGGACCATCCAAGAGACCCAGTACTTC. The encoded protein is CASSYRQGTIQETQYF.

This chain joins TRBV19 and TRBJ1-5; 10 nucleotides agree with TRBD1. Trimming at V came to 5 bases and at J to 4 bases, leaving 20 bases not matched to a gene. The CDR3 sequence is 20 residues long. The V gene's germline CDR1 is LNHDA and CDR2 SQIVND (reference sequence). The CDR3 coding sequence is TGTGCCAGTAGTCCATCAACAATTGGGACAGGGGTTTCTCGGAATCAGCCCCAGCATTTT. Amino acids: CASSPSTIGTGVSRNQPQHF. Supplemented by reference TRBV19 and TRBJ1-5, the full variable domain reads DGGITQSPKYLFRKEGQNVTLSCEQNLNHDAMYWYRQDPGQGLRLIYYSQIVNDFQKGDIAEGYSVSREKKESFPLTVTSAQKNPTAFYLCASSPSTIGTGVSRNQPQHFGDGTRLSIL.

V and J are TRBV9 and TRBJ2-5, with 11 bases identical to TRBD2. The CDR3 consists of 18 residues. CDR1 is SGDLS and CDR2 is YYNGEE in the germline V gene. J lost 2 bases, V lost 4 bases, and 13 bases had no gene match. The CDR3 DNA reads TGTGCCAGCAGCCCGAGTCCCACTAGCGGGGGATATCAAGAGACCCAGTACTTC. Amino acids: CASSPSPTSGGYQETQYF.

This chain links TRBV6-5 with TRBJ2-7; 12 nucleotides agree with TRBD2. Losses at the gene ends were 2 bases for V and 6 bases for J; bases not matched to a gene: 2. Looked up from germline, CDR1 is MNHEY and CDR2 is SVGAGI. The CDR3 is 14 residues long. The CDR3 spells CASSYQLAGGEQYF. CDR3 in DNA: TGTGCCAGCAGTTACCAACTAGCGGGAGGCGAGCAGTACTTC.